This T cell receptor beta chain emerged from a study of T-cell memory formation after mild COVID-19. Looked up from germline, CDR1 is LGHNA and CDR2 is YNFKEQ. J lost 4 bases, V lost 4 bases, and 7 bases had no gene match. The CDR3 length is 15 residues. This clonotype was detected many times. From the 5' RACE reads, TCRdb called clonotypes with MiXCR, one entry per CDR3 protein. In the table there are about 210,000 distinct CDR3 sequences, about 11% of which are singletons. The receptor's source is a man younger than 35 who had mild COVID-19 (a few samples of this study predate the infection). Cell type and time point are not known. The sequenced sample was PBMCs or a T cell subset sorted from them (not recorded which). The chain employs TRBV4-2 and TRBJ2-3; 8 positions agree with TRBD1. Here the CDR3 DNA reads TGTGCCAGCAGCCCGACAGGGGCCTGGGCAGATACGCAGTATTTT. Translating gives CASSPTGAWADTQYF.